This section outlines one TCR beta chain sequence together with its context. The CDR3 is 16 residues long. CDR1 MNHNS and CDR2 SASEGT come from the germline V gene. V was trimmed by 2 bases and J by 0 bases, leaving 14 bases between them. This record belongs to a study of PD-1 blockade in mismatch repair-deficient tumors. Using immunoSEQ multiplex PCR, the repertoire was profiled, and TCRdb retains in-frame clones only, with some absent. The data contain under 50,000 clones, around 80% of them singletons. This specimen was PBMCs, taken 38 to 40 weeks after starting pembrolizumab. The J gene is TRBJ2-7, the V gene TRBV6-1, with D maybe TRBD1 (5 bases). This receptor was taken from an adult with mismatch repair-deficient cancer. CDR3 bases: TGTGCCAGCAGTGAACCCGGGCAGGGCACCTCCTACGAGCAGTACTTC. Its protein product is CASSEPGQGTSYEQYF.